This T cell receptor (beta chain) was sequenced during a study of blood T cell repertoires in COVID-19. Study-level background: Sample material is recorded as cDNA or gDNA derived from T cells, B-cell-depleted T cells, or PBMCs.

Individuals aged roughly 18 to 95 years were recruited from some 26 US areas. Cohort 3 donors were reported recovered after two negative PCRs, clearance, or symptom resolution. In the authors' workflow: Using reference gene primer amplification, nucleated cell counts were estimated. TCRdb's copy holds only in-frame clones and misses some; the assay was immunoSEQ multiplex PCR. V and J calls and clone size are given by that table; D and trimming were obtained from the DNA. Of roughly 170,000 clones listed, approximately 84% are singletons. Germline V gives CDR1 MNHEY, CDR2 SVGAGI. The V gene end was trimmed by 4 bases and the J gene end by 2 bases; junction bases not matched to a gene: 5. The CDR3 has 15 amino acids.

This sequence joins TRBV6-5 and TRBJ2-3, with 8 bases matching TRBD2. The sample consisted of PBMCs or T cells enriched from blood (not recorded which). This TCR was recovered from a man aged 50 to 60 who had recovered from COVID-19. The CDR3 spells CASSLGGGLTDTQYF. CDR3 nucleotides: TGTGCCAGCAGTTTAGGCGGGGGGCTCACAGATACGCAGTATTTT.